This record covers a single T cell receptor beta chain. Its cognate antigen is unknown. This record belongs to a study of T cell responses to AZD1222 COVID-19 vaccine. Study-wide results and caveats: Donors were largely white British and mainly female; clonal diversity was possibly underestimated. Close to half of spike-specific TCRs reportedly recognize unmutated variant regions. Sampling captured repertoires only after the peak T cell response.

The table came from immunoSEQ multiplex PCR; TCRdb's copy has only in-frame clones and leaves some out. The sample shows more than 120,000 clones, 86% of them seen only once. V lost 3 bases, J lost 8 bases, and 5 bases stayed unmatched. Per germline, CDR1 LNHNV and CDR2 YYDKDF (reference sequence). This CDR3 comprises 15 residues. The input for sequencing was peripheral blood, taken 28 days after the second AZD1222 dose. The chain carries TRBV15 and TRBJ1-4; 11 bases are a match to TRBD1. This clonotype was sampled from an adult who received the AZD1222 COVID-19 vaccine. CDR3 DNA sequence: TGTGCCACCAGCAGGGACAGGGGGCGATCGGAAAAACTGTTTTTT. Its protein product is CATSRDRGRSEKLFF.